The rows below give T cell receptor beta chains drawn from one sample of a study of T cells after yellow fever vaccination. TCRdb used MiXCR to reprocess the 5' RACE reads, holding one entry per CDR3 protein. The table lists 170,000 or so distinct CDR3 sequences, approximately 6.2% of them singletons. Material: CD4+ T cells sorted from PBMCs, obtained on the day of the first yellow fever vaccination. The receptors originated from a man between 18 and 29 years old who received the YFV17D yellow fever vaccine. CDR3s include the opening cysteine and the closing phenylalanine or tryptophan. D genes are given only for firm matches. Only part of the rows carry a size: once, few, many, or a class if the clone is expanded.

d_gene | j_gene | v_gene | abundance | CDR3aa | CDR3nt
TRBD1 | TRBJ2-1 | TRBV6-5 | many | CASISGQGGEQFF | TGTGCCAGCATTTCAGGACAGGGTGGTGAGCAGTTCTTC
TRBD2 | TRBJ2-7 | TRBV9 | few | CASSPELAGAPYEQYF | TGTGCCAGCAGCCCAGAACTAGCGGGGGCCCCTTACGAGCAGTACTTC
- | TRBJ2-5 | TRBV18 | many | CASSPPAGSETQYF | TGTGCCAGCTCACCGCCGGCGGGCTCAGAGACCCAGTACTTC
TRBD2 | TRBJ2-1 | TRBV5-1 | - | CASSPSAGLAGDNEQFF | TGCGCCAGCAGTCCATCGGCTGGACTAGCGGGCGACAATGAGCAGTTCTTC
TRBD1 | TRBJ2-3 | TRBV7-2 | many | CASSQDRGADTQYF | TGTGCCAGCAGCCAGGACAGGGGAGCAGATACGCAGTATTTT
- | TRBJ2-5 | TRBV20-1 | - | CSARDWDGGATPETQYF | TGCAGTGCTAGAGATTGGGATGGGGGGGCCACCCCAGAGACCCAGTACTTC
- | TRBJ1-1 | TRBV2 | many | CASTLGEGAEAFF | TGTGCCAGCACCCTCGGGGAGGGGGCTGAAGCTTTCTTT
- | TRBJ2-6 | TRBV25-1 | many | CASSELSHTGSGANVLTF | TGTGCCAGCAGTGAATTGTCCCACACGGGGTCAGGGGCCAACGTCCTGACTTTC
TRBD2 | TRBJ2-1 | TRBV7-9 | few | CASSSPLGGASYNEQFF | TGTGCCAGCAGCTCCCCCTTGGGAGGGGCCTCCTACAATGAGCAGTTCTTC
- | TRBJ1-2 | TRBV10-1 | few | CASSESRGYDYGYTF | TGCGCCAGCAGTGAGTCGAGGGGTTACGACTATGGCTACACCTTC
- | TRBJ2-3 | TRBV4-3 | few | CASSQDSSSDTQYF | TGCGCCAGCAGCCAAGATTCGTCATCAGATACGCAGTATTTT
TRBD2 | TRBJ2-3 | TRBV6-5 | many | CASRRLAGGDTQYF | TGTGCCAGCAGAAGACTAGCGGGGGGGGATACGCAGTATTTT
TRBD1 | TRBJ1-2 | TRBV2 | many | CATRGALTSHPLNGYTF | TGTGCCACCAGGGGGGCGTTGACTTCGCACCCCTTGAATGGCTACACCTTC
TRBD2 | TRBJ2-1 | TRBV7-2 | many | CAKSTSVLNEQFF | TGTGCCAAGTCGACTAGCGTTCTCAATGAGCAGTTCTTC
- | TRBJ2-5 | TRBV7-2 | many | CASSLVILETQYF | TGTGCCAGCAGCTTAGTCATCCTAGAGACCCAGTACTTC
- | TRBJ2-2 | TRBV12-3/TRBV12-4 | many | CASSSSGPKGGELFF | TGTGCCAGCAGTTCCTCCGGGCCTAAGGGAGGGGAGCTGTTTTTT
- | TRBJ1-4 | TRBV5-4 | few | CASSSGGTSTNEKLFF | TGTGCCAGCAGCTCGGGGGGTACCTCAACTAATGAAAAACTGTTTTTT
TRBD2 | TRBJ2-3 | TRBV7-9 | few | CAIKTSGGTDTQYF | TGTGCCATCAAGACTAGCGGGGGCACAGATACGCAGTATTTT
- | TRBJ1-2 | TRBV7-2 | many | CASSPTSSGGFYGYTF | TGTGCCAGCAGCCCGACCTCCTCTGGGGGATTCTATGGCTACACCTTC
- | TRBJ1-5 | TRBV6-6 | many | CASSNQGNQPQHF | TGTGCCAGCAGTAATCAGGGGAACCAGCCCCAGCATTTT
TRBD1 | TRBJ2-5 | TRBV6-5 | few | CASVGTAKETQYF | TGTGCCAGCGTCGGGACAGCTAAAGAGACCCAGTACTTC
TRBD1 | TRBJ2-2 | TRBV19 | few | CASSPTGGWTGELFF | TGTGCCAGTAGTCCTACAGGGGGCTGGACCGGGGAGCTGTTTTTT
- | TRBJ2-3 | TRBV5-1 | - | CASSLAEVRRRQYF | TGCGCCAGCAGCTTGGCTGAGGTCAGAAGAAGGCAGTATTTT
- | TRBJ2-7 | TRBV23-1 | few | CASSRGDSYEQYF | TGCGCCAGCAGTCGCGGGGACTCCTACGAGCAGTACTTC
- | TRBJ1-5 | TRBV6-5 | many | CASSYGQGGGIEHF | TGTGCCAGCAGTTACGGGCAGGGTGGGGGTATAGAACATTTT
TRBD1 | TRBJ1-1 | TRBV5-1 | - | CASGQGMNTEAFF | TGCGCCAGCGGACAGGGAATGAACACTGAAGCTTTCTTT
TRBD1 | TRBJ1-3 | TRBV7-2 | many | CASASTGAVGNTIYF | TGTGCCAGCGCCTCGACAGGGGCGGTCGGAAACACCATATATTTT
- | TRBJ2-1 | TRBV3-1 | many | CASSQGPGFIHEQFF | TGTGCCAGCAGCCAAGGGCCAGGGTTTATCCATGAGCAGTTCTTC
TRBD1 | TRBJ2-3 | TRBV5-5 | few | CASSMTGEDTQYF | TGTGCCAGCAGCATGACAGGGGAAGATACGCAGTATTTT
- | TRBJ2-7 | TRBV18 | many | CASSPGEVRSYEQYF | TGTGCCAGCTCACCAGGGGAGGTGCGCTCCTACGAGCAGTACTTC
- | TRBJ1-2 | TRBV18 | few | CASSPAALIGNYGYTF | TGTGCCAGCTCACCGGCCGCCCTCATAGGAAACTATGGCTACACCTTC
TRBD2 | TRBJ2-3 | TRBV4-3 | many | CASSQLAGGDTDTQYF | TGCGCCAGCAGCCAACTAGCGGGGGGGGATACAGATACGCAGTATTTT
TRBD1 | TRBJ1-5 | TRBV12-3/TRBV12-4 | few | CASSLQGFQPQHF | TGTGCCAGCAGCCTACAGGGGTTCCAGCCCCAGCATTTT
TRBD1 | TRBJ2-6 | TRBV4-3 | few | CASSLNRPGQGAVGANVLTF | TGCGCCAGCAGCCTAAATCGACCGGGACAGGGGGCTGTGGGGGCCAACGTCCTGACTTTC
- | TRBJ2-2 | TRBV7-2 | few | CASSLDTGGELFF | TGTGCCAGCAGCTTAGATACGGGTGGGGAGCTGTTTTTT
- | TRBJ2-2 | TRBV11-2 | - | CASSPRLGPFSGELFF | TGTGCCAGCAGCCCCCGTCTGGGCCCCTTCTCCGGGGAGCTGTTTTTT
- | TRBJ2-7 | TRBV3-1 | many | CASSQGLSASYEQYF | TGTGCCAGCAGCCAAGGCCTGAGTGCGAGCTACGAGCAGTACTTC
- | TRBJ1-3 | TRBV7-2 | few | CASSRWAGDSGNTIYF | TGTGCCAGCAGCCGTTGGGCCGGAGACTCTGGAAACACCATATATTTT
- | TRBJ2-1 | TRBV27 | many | CASSLNRASSYNEQFF | TGTGCCAGCAGTTTAAACCGGGCAAGCTCCTACAATGAGCAGTTCTTC
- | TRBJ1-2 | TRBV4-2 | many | CASSQAQNSDYGYTF | TGTGCCAGCAGCCAAGCCCAGAACTCGGACTATGGCTACACCTTC
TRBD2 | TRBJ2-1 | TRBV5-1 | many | CASRAGDYLYNEQFF | TGCGCCAGCAGGGCCGGGGACTACCTCTACAATGAGCAGTTCTTC
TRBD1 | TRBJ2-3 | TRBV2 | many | CASRAQGLTDTQYF | TGTGCCAGCAGGGCACAGGGGCTCACAGATACGCAGTATTTT
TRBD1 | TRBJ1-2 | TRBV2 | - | CASSVDRGGGYTF | TGTGCCAGCAGCGTGGACAGGGGCGGTGGCTACACCTTC
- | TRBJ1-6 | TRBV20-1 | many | CSAPEGYNSPLHF | TGCAGTGCACCGGAGGGATATAATTCACCCCTCCACTTT
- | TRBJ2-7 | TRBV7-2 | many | CASSLVEGTYEQYF | TGTGCCAGCAGCTTAGTGGAGGGGACCTACGAGCAGTACTTC
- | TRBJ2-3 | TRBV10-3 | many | CAISGTDNTDTQYF | TGTGCCATCAGTGGAACGGACAACACAGATACGCAGTATTTT